Reported below is one TCR beta chain. Antigen unknown. This entry belongs to a study of CD8 T cells in ankylosing spondylitis. Unmatched junction bases numbered 9, after V lost 1 base and J lost 3 bases. Germline values: CDR1 SGHTA, CDR2 FQGNSA. The CDR3 extends over 16 amino acids. Findings of the study overall: In peripheral blood, disease-linked CD8+ clones occurred at relatively low frequencies. Earlier authors reported some of these motif variants in reactive arthritis synovial fluid and blood. Researchers reportedly found disease-linked clones significantly enriched in matched ankylosing spondylitis synovial fluid. What seemed typical of ankylosing spondylitis blood was a TCR beta motif built from 8 or 9 highly homologous variants.

Library preparation for TCR beta used quantitative 5'-RACE with molecular barcodes. TCRdb passed the 5' RACE reads through MiXCR, listing each CDR3 protein once. The table has some 140,000 distinct CDR3 sequences, about 15% seen once; the top ten hold around a third. The receptor was derived from a male donor with ankylosing spondylitis. The chain couples TRBV7-2 to TRBJ2-7, with 7 bases fitting TRBD2. The sample taken for sequencing was blood, either unsorted or a sorted T cell fraction (not recorded which). The CDR3 region has the DNA TGTGCCAGCAGCTTAGGGGGTTGGGGACTAAGCTACGAGCAGTACTTC. Translating gives CASSLGGWGLSYEQYF.